This T cell receptor beta chain was identified during a study of Graves' ophthalmopathy and Graves' hyperthyroidism. This clonotype showed up just a few times. The antigen remains unidentified. The study's findings and limits: Researchers report that a 13-signature model separated ophthalmopathy from stable hyperthyroidism, posting under 90% sensitivity and 65% to 82% specificity.

Transcripts of RNA were the source for amplifying TCR beta CDR3 regions. RT-PCR with HTBI primers came first, then second-round multiplex PCR. One entry per CDR3 protein results from TCRdb running MiXCR on the multiplex PCR reads. The table records 170,000 or so distinct CDR3 sequences, 30% to 45% of them present only once. V lost 11 bases to trimming and J lost 5 bases; unmatched junction nucleotides: 4. Germline CDR1 and CDR2: KGHDR and SFDVKD. The CDR3 extends over 13 amino acids. No donor had other autoimmune disease, uncontrolled infection, pregnancy or lactation. Reliance was placed on clinical symptoms, serum thyroxine, TRAb, thyroid ultrasound and orbital computed tomography for diagnosis.

The sequenced sample was peripheral blood. The sequence was collected from a woman aged 35 to 49 with Graves' ophthalmopathy. The V gene is TRBV24-1, the J gene TRBJ2-5; 13 nucleotides align to TRBD2. CDR3 DNA sequence: TGTGCCAATGGACTAGCGGGAGCCGAGACCCAGTACTTC. Its translation is CANGLAGAETQYF.